This entry lists 18 T cell receptor beta chains sequenced from one sample in a study of cytomegalovirus exposure and HLA in healthy donors. Using immunoSEQ multiplex PCR, the repertoire was profiled, and TCRdb retains in-frame clones only, with some absent. This table holds 150,000 or so clones, about 89% found once. The sequencing sample was made of PBMCs. The receptors shown here come from a woman between 18 and 29 years old in good health and CMV-seropositive.

This clone was detected a few times. This chain joins TRBV5-4 and TRBJ1-2; a possible D gene is TRBD1 (5 bases). Germline values: CDR1 SGHNT, CDR2 YYREEE (reference sequence). The V and J ends lost 4 bases and 7 bases respectively, with 14 bases between them. The CDR3 is 13 amino acids. Here the CDR3 reads CASSNQGQGGYTF. The CDR3 coding sequence is TGTGCCAGCAGCAATCAGGGTCAAGGTGGCTACACCTTC.

The J gene is TRBJ1-2, the V gene TRBV7-8; 7 nucleotides align to TRBD1. From germline, CDR1 is SGHVS and CDR2 FQNEAQ. V shed 2 bases, J shed 0 bases, and the junction held 12 bases outside the gene matches. The CDR3 spans 18 residues. The CDR3 sequence is CASSLRDSPSQSNYGYTF. In DNA, the CDR3 is TGTGCCAGCAGCTTAAGGGACAGCCCTTCCCAGTCTAACTATGGCTACACCTTC.

The J gene is TRBJ2-2, the V gene TRBV6-5, with TRBD1 identical over 9 bases. V gave up 10 bases and J gave up 5 bases; unmatched junction bases: 8. Germline V lookup: CDR1 MNHEY, CDR2 SVGAGI. There are 14 residues in the CDR3. The CDR3 DNA sequence: TGTGCCACCGGACAGGGGAGATTAACCGGGGAGCTGTTTTTT. Residues: CATGQGRLTGELFF.

The rearrangement joins TRBV29-1 to TRBJ1-1, with D maybe TRBD1 (5 bases). Trimming pared 5 bases from V and 7 bases from J, leaving 20 bases between. Germline CDR1 is SQVTM and CDR2 is ANQGSEA. The CDR3 sequence is 14 residues long. The CDR3 protein is CSVLARAGRDEAFF. The DNA for the CDR3 is TGCAGCGTTCTGGCCCGGGCAGGGAGGGATGAAGCTTTCTTT.

The J gene is TRBJ2-2, the V gene TRBV2; 9 nucleotides line up with TRBD1. Germline CDR1 SNHLY, CDR2 FYNNEI. The CDR3 loop spans 15 amino acids. V shed 8 bases, J shed 1 base, and the junction held 5 bases outside the gene matches. The CDR3 protein is CASASGQGNTGELFF. The CDR3 coding sequence is TGTGCCAGCGCATCGGGACAGGGGAACACCGGGGAGCTGTTTTTT.

V usage is TRBV27 and J usage is TRBJ2-7; 7 nucleotides match TRBD2. V dropped 10 bases and J dropped 4; count of bases not matched to a gene: 19. Germline CDR1 is MNHEY and CDR2 is SMNVEV (reference sequence). The CDR3 has 16 residues. CDR3 DNA sequence: TGTGCCACCTCGGGGGGTTATGGTAGCGAACGATACGAGCAGTACTTC. As protein: CATSGGYGSERYEQYF.

The chain links TRBV6-1 to TRBJ1-2; TRBD1 agrees at 7 bases. The J segment lost 8 bases and the V segment lost 5 bases, leaving 8 bases of the junction unmatched. Germline loops: CDR1 MNHNS, CDR2 SASEGT. This CDR3 region has 13 residues. The CDR3 loop is CASSSTGPRGYTF. For the CDR3, the DNA is TGTGCCAGCAGTTCGACAGGGCCTAGAGGCTACACCTTC.

This clone has just a few counts. This sequence joins TRBV6-4 and TRBJ1-5; 8 bases are a match to TRBD1. The CDR3 consists of 15 residues. V shed 6 bases, J shed 4 bases, and the junction held 8 bases outside the gene matches. Germline V lookup: CDR1 MRHNA, CDR2 SNTAGT. CDR3 sequence reads: CASSENTGGNQPQHF. CDR3 nucleotides: TGTGCCAGCAGCGAAAATACAGGGGGGAATCAGCCCCAGCATTTT.

The chain has TRBV5-1 and TRBJ2-1; 12 bases agree with TRBD2. The junction had 5 bases not matched to a gene; V was cut back by 0 bases and J by 7 bases. From germline, CDR1 is SGHRS and CDR2 YFSETQ. This CDR3 comprises 16 residues. In nucleotides, the CDR3 is TGCGCCAGCAGCTTGGGACTAGCGGGAGTAATAAATGAGCAGTTCTTC. It is translated as CASSLGLAGVINEQFF.

The J gene is TRBJ2-1, the V gene TRBV6-5; D may be TRBD2 (6 bases). Germline V gives CDR1 MNHEY, CDR2 SVGAGI. V lost 3 bases and J lost 5, with 11 bases in between. The length of the CDR3 is 14 residues. As DNA, the CDR3 is TGTGCCAGCAGTTATGTTAGCGGAAACAATGAGCAGTTCTTC. Amino acid sequence: CASSYVSGNNEQFF.

The chain combines TRBV19 with TRBJ2-5; the match to TRBD2 covers 10 bases. The V gene end was trimmed by 3 bases and the J gene end by 4 bases; junction bases not matched to a gene: 8. The germline gives CDR1 LNHDA, CDR2 SQIVND (reference sequence). This CDR3 has 16 amino acids. CDR3 loop: CASSIGSSGRLETQYF. The CDR3 DNA is TGTGCCAGTAGTATTGGGTCTAGCGGGAGATTAGAGACCCAGTACTTC.

A single count supports this clone. The V call is TRBV27, the J call TRBJ2-3, with 7 bases identical to TRBD2. This CDR3 contains 15 residues. Trimming cost V 2 bases and J 3 bases; bases outside gene matches: 5. The germline V gene encodes CDR1 MNHEY and CDR2 SMNVEV (reference sequence). The CDR3 DNA reads as TGTGCCAGCAGTTTAACTGGACTAGTAACAGATACGCAGTATTTT. This sequence encodes CASSLTGLVTDTQYF.

This chain uses TRBV6-1 with TRBJ2-1; 16 bases align to TRBD2. V was clipped by 3 bases and J by 9 bases; unmatched bases: 5. The CDR3 sequence is 16 residues long. The germline CDR1 and CDR2 sequences are MNHNS and SASEGT. CDR3 sequence reads: CASSDGTSGRAPEQFF. The CDR3 coding sequence is TGTGCCAGCAGTGACGGGACTAGCGGGAGGGCACCTGAGCAGTTCTTC.

This chain uses TRBV2 with TRBJ2-5; 8 bases fit TRBD2. CDR3 size: 13 residues. CDR1 SNHLY and CDR2 FYNNEI come from the germline V gene. Trimming removed 10 bases from V and 2 bases from J; junction bases left unmatched: 6. The CDR3 DNA is TGTGCCATCTCGAGACTAGCGCAAGAGACCCAGTACTTC. Protein: CAISRLAQETQYF.

The V call is TRBV12-5, the J call TRBJ2-5; 9 bases fit TRBD1. Germline values: CDR1 LGHNT, CDR2 FRNRAP. The V gene end was trimmed by 2 bases and the J gene end by 8 bases; junction bases not matched to a gene: 9. This CDR3 region has 15 residues. CDR3 DNA: TGTGCTAGTGGTTTGTCCACGACAGGGGGGGAAACCCAGTACTTC. Its protein product is CASGLSTTGGETQYF. The complete variable domain, with remaining parts taken from reference TRBV12-5 and TRBJ2-5, reads DARVTQTPRHKVTEMGQEVTMRCQPILGHNTVFWYRQTMMQGLELLAYFRNRAPLDDSGMPKDRFSAEMPDATLATLKIQPSEPRDSAVYFCASGLSTTGGETQYFGPGTRLLVL.

The sample holds a few counts of this clone. The V call is TRBV5-6, the J call TRBJ2-7; 12 bases map to TRBD1. Trimming took 4 bases from V and 3 from J; bases not matched to a gene: 8. Germline V CDR1 and CDR2: SGHDT, YYEEEE. The CDR3 is made up of 16 amino acids. The CDR3 nucleotides read TGTGCCAGCAGCCCGGGACAGGGGGCGTACGTCTACGAGCAGTACTTC. Amino acid sequence: CASSPGQGAYVYEQYF.

The chain uses TRBV29-1 and TRBJ2-4; the D gene is possibly TRBD1 (7 bases). Per germline, CDR1 SQVTM and CDR2 ANQGSEA. The V gene lost 6 bases and the J gene lost 3 bases, with 12 bases spanning the gap. The CDR3 is 13 amino acids. DNA for the CDR3: TGCAGCGTCGCTCAGGGGGGCAAAAACATTCAGTACTTC. Its protein product is CSVAQGGKNIQYF.

This chain connects TRBV11-2 to TRBJ2-5; D uncertain. The CDR3 totals 13 residues. V was pared by 4 bases and J by 0 bases, with 6 bases between. Per the germline V gene, CDR1 is SGHAT and CDR2 is FQNNGV. CDR3 bases: TGTGCCAGCAGCTCTAGAAACCAAGAGACCCAGTACTTC. Translation gives CASSSRNQETQYF.